Below, 20 T cell receptor beta chains from the same sample are listed, as sequenced in a study of CD8+CD57+ T cells in acquired aplastic anemia. The authors sequenced patients whose flow cytometry had shown CD8+CD57+ cell expansion. Profiles of TCR beta VDJ and CDR3 were generated from a genomic DNA template. MiXCR, run by TCRdb on the reads, gives a single entry per CDR3 protein. The sample carries under 350,000 distinct CDR3 sequences, 50% to 65% recorded once. Sequenced material: sorted CD4+, CD8+, or CD8+CD57+ T cells (not recorded which) from PBMCs. All receptors come from a human donor with aplastic anemia.

At least ten counts were recorded for this clonotype. The CDR3 DNA reads as TGTGCCAGCAGCTTAGTCCCAGCGGGGGGGATTATCTACAATGAGCAGTTCTTC. Protein: CASSLVPAGGIIYNEQFF. The chain couples TRBV7-2 to TRBJ2-1; 10 bases line up with TRBD2. CDR3 length: 18 residues. Germline V lookup: CDR1 SGHTA, CDR2 FQGNSA. After removal of 1 base from V and 3 bases from J, the junction contained 9 bases not matched to a gene.

This chain links TRBV11-2 with TRBJ1-2; D remains unclear. V lost 5 bases and J lost 1, with 14 bases in between. CDR3 length equals 15 residues. Germline V gives CDR1 SGHAT, CDR2 FQNNGV. The DNA for the CDR3 is TGTGCCAGCAGCAAAAGGTTTGACATTAACTATGGCTACACCTTC. Translation: CASSKRFDINYGYTF. Variable domain in full (rest from reference TRBV11-2 and TRBJ1-2): EAGVAQSPRYKIIEKRQSVAFWCNPISGHATLYWYQQILGQGPKLLIQFQNNGVVDDSQLPKDRFSAERLKGVDSTLKIQPAKLEDSAVYLCASSKRFDINYGYTFGSGTRLTVV.

Many counts were recorded for this clonotype. Because it lacks the conserved phenylalanine or tryptophan at the end, this CDR3 is likely a read error. V and J are TRBV7-3 and TRBJ1-1; TRBD1 matches 10 bases. The trim removed 2 bases at V and 1 base at J, leaving 1 base unmatched. The V gene's germline CDR1 is SGHTA and CDR2 FQGTGA. This CDR3 contains 15 residues. The CDR3, as DNA: TGTGCCAGCAGCTTACGACAGGGGGCGAACACTGAAGCTTTCCTT. Amino acid sequence: CASSLRQGANTEAFL.

The chain recombines TRBV24-1 with TRBJ2-2; 9 positions match TRBD1. This CDR3 has 17 amino acids. Germline CDR1 is KGHDR and CDR2 is SFDVKD. J gave up 5 bases and V 6 bases, and 12 bases lay outside the gene matches. This CDR3 reads CATSSGQGPLGTGELFF. The CDR3 DNA reads TGTGCCACCAGTTCGGGACAGGGACCTCTTGGGACCGGGGAGCTGTTTTTT.

This clonotype was seen many times. The chain links TRBV2 to TRBJ1-5; 8 bases agree with TRBD1. The germline CDR1 and CDR2 sequences are SNHLY and FYNNEI. The CDR3 sequence is 14 residues long. J lost 4 bases, V lost 3 bases, and 2 bases had no gene match. This CDR3 is CASSDRQGNQPQHF. Here the CDR3 DNA reads TGTGCCAGCAGTGATCGACAGGGGAATCAGCCCCAGCATTTT.

The CDR3 DNA reads as TGTGCCAGCAGCTTAACTATGGGCCTTCTAGCAGATACGCAGTATTTT. Translating gives CASSLTMGLLADTQYF. The chain links TRBV7-2 to TRBJ2-3; D unresolved. The CDR3 totals 16 residues. With 2 bases removed from V and 4 bases from J, the gap between germline ends came to 16 bases. Germline V gene sequence: CDR1 SGHTA, CDR2 FQGNSA.

V and J are TRBV12-3 or TRBV12-4 and TRBJ1-2; TRBD1 matches 10 bases. Germline trimming cut 7 bases from V and 7 bases from J; bases unmatched to any gene: 3. This CDR3 has 12 amino acids. CDR3 region: CASTGTGVGYTF. The CDR3 nucleotides are TGTGCCAGCACCGGGACAGGGGTTGGCTACACCTTC.

This clonotype was counted only a few times. The chain recombines TRBV20-1 with TRBJ1-5; no reliable D call. The CDR3 contains 14 residues. The V end lost 5 bases, the J end lost 0 bases, and 11 bases lay between the germline ends. Germline CDR1 DFQATT, CDR2 SNEGSKA (reference sequence). In DNA form, the CDR3 reads TGCAGTGCTCGTGACATTTATAGCAATCAGCCCCAGCATTTT. Its protein is CSARDIYSNQPQHF.

This clonotype was counted a few times. The chain combines TRBV2 with TRBJ2-5, with TRBD1 identical over 7 bases. Per germline, CDR1 SNHLY and CDR2 FYNNEI. CDR3 length equals 13 residues. The ends lost 3 bases at V and 5 bases at J; junction bases unmatched: 3. The CDR3 nucleotides are TGTGCCAGCAGTGACGGACAGGAGGAGACCCAGTACTTC. This translates into CASSDGQEETQYF.

This clonotype was detected many times. The V and J genes are TRBV24-1 and TRBJ2-6, with D unresolved. The CDR3 loop spans 14 amino acids. The V gene's germline CDR1 is KGHDR and CDR2 SFDVKD. V gave up 5 bases and J gave up 0 bases, with 4 bases separating them. This CDR3 is CATSAPSGANVLTF. The DNA for the CDR3 is TGTGCCACCAGTGCCCCCTCTGGGGCCAACGTCCTGACTTTC.

This chain uses TRBV25-1 with TRBJ2-7, with 7 bases that match TRBD2. Germline V CDR1 and CDR2: MGHDK, SYGVNS. After removal of 8 bases from V and 2 bases from J, the junction contained 9 bases not matched to a gene. The CDR3 consists of 14 residues. The CDR3 nucleotides read TGTGCCAGCGGCCACGGGGGGATACCCTACGAGCAGTACTTC. Protein product: CASGHGGIPYEQYF.

This clonotype was counted many times. V gene TRBV7-2 combines with J gene TRBJ1-2; D might be TRBD1 (6 bases). Looked up from germline, CDR1 is SGHTA and CDR2 is FQGNSA. The CDR3 extends over 16 amino acids. V was pared by 5 bases and J by 4 bases, with 20 bases between. CDR3 in amino acids: CASSAHSRGPTYGYTF. Here the CDR3 DNA reads TGTGCCAGCAGCGCGCATAGCAGGGGTCCTACCTATGGCTACACCTTC.

The rearrangement joins TRBV2 to TRBJ1-3; TRBD1 agrees at 10 bases. The CDR3 is made up of 14 amino acids. V dropped 7 bases and J dropped 4; count of bases not matched to a gene: 4. The germline V gene encodes CDR1 SNHLY and CDR2 FYNNEI. The CDR3 is CASTWDRGGNTIYF. The CDR3 nucleotides read TGTGCCAGCACCTGGGACAGGGGAGGAAACACCATATATTTT.

This clonotype was found many times. The V and J genes are TRBV5-1 and TRBJ1-2; D remains ambiguous. The V gene's germline CDR1 is SGHRS and CDR2 YFSETQ. V was trimmed by 0 bases and J by 4 bases, leaving 13 bases between them. The length of the CDR3 is 15 residues. The DNA for the CDR3 is TGCGCCAGCAGCTTGGGAACGGAGTGGAGCTATGGCTACACCTTC. Protein: CASSLGTEWSYGYTF.

This chain joins TRBV14 and TRBJ2-1; TRBD2 matches at 16 bases. The V segment lost 1 base and the J segment 2 bases; nucleotides outside the gene matches: 8. The CDR3 totals 20 residues. Germline V gene lookup returns CDR1 SGHDN and CDR2 FVKESK. The CDR3 protein is CASSQGAGGTSGGAYNEQFF. DNA for the CDR3: TGTGCCAGCAGCCAAGGAGCGGGGGGGACTAGCGGGGGGGCCTACAATGAGCAGTTCTTC.

This clonotype was recorded once. This chain joins TRBV9 and TRBJ1-1; no definite D call. CDR3 length: 13 residues. Germline assignment: CDR1 SGDLS and CDR2 YYNGEE. V shed 0 bases and J shed 6 bases, with 9 bases lying between them. The CDR3 loop is CASSVGGRAEAFF. The DNA of the CDR3 is TGTGCCAGCAGCGTAGGAGGGAGAGCTGAAGCTTTCTTT.

This clonotype was counted at least ten times. The rearrangement joins TRBV2 to TRBJ2-7, with D possibly being TRBD1 (5 bases). This CDR3 spans 15 amino acids. V was pared by 4 bases and J by 1 base, with 14 bases between. Germline loops: CDR1 SNHLY, CDR2 FYNNEI. Here the CDR3 reads CASSVEGVASYEQYF. In DNA, the CDR3 is TGTGCCAGCAGTGTTGAAGGGGTCGCATCCTACGAGCAGTACTTC.

V gene TRBV5-1 combines with J gene TRBJ1-2; no reliable D call. The CDR3 has 12 amino acids. V was trimmed by 3 bases and J by 4 bases, leaving 7 bases between them. CDR1 is SGHRS and CDR2 is YFSETQ in the germline V gene. CDR3 in DNA: TGCGCCAGCAGCTCCCAAACCTATGGCTACACCTTC. This gives the protein CASSSQTYGYTF.

This chain uses TRBV10-3 with TRBJ2-1; a possible D gene is TRBD1 (6 bases). The CDR3 consists of 15 residues. Germline V gene data show CDR1 as ENHRY and CDR2 as SYGVKD. The V end was cut by 6 bases, the J end by 7 bases, with 19 bases between. The CDR3: CAIRIWTVQGNEQFF. CDR3 DNA: TGTGCCATCAGGATCTGGACAGTGCAAGGAAATGAGCAGTTCTTC.

The chain uses TRBV7-8 and TRBJ2-3; the D is unclear. Per germline, CDR1 SGHVS and CDR2 FQNEAQ. The CDR3 is made up of 15 amino acids. V was trimmed by 3 bases and J by 4 bases, leaving 14 bases between them. The CDR3 loop reads CASSFEATVSDTQYF. CDR3 in DNA: TGTGCCAGCAGCTTTGAGGCAACGGTCTCAGATACGCAGTATTTT.